The clone carrying this T cell receptor (beta chain) has only a few counts. Its antigen is still unknown. Quantitative 5'-RACE with molecular barcodes produced the TCR beta libraries. TCRdb reanalysed the 5' RACE reads using MiXCR and keeps one entry per CDR3 protein. The table includes roughly 150,000 distinct CDR3 sequences, about 32% detected once. This sample stems from a study of CD8 T cells in ankylosing spondylitis. Study observations and caveats: Earlier studies detected some motif variants in reactive arthritis synovial fluid and blood. About 8 highly homologous variants made up a TCR beta motif, and this motif appeared characteristic of ankylosing spondylitis blood. Enrichment of disease-linked clones was reportedly significant in matched ankylosing spondylitis synovial fluid.

Germline CDR1 and CDR2: KGHDR and SFDVKD. The CDR3 totals 20 residues. Trimming removed 1 base from V and 0 bases from J, with 18 bases in between. The TCR comes from a male donor with ankylosing spondylitis. The chain joins TRBV24-1 to TRBJ1-6; D ambiguous. Sequences were obtained from synovial fluid, either unsorted or a sorted T cell fraction (not recorded which). CDR3 amino acids: CATSDFPGRTPSSYNSPLHF. The CDR3, as DNA: TGTGCCACCAGTGATTTCCCCGGCAGGACTCCTAGCTCCTATAATTCACCCCTCCACTTT.